The following is a TCR beta chain sequence with its context. Germline V gene sequence: CDR1 LGHNA, CDR2 YNFKEQ. The CDR3 loop spans 16 amino acids. V was trimmed by 0 bases and J by 9 bases, leaving 20 bases between them. These data originate in a study of blood T cell repertoires in COVID-19. The protocol was immunoSEQ multiplex PCR, while the TCRdb copy is restricted to in-frame clones and leaves out a portion. The data hold 150,000 to 200,000 clones, with 70% to 90% observed a single time. The receptor was derived from a woman of 80 years or more in a cohort sampled during active or convalescent COVID-19. Sequenced sample: peripheral blood. V is TRBV4-2 and J is TRBJ2-5, with D possibly being TRBD2 (6 bases). DNA for the CDR3: TGTGCCAGCAGCCAAGATTCCAGCGGGTGGACCAGGGCCCAGTACTTC. Translated: CASSQDSSGWTRAQYF.